This T cell receptor beta chain was observed in a study of relationships among human T cell subsets. TCR alpha and beta CDR3s were amplified from mRNA by semiquantitative ARM-PCR. In ARM-PCR, communal superprimers followed tagged nested gene-specific primers for exponential amplification. Before the second round, exonuclease removed the nested primers. Using its own MiXCR run on the multiplex PCR reads, TCRdb lists one record per CDR3 protein. The sample yields a few thousand distinct CDR3 sequences, around four fifths seen once. The study, taken as a whole, reports: Substantial CDR3 sharing among Th1, Th2 and regulatory cells suggested stochastic fate choice. Bead sorting may have left some CD4+CD8+ double-positive cells.

This clonotype came up once. Antigen unknown. Germline trimming cut 3 bases from V and 6 bases from J; bases unmatched to any gene: 11. CDR1 is SGHRS and CDR2 is YFSETQ in the germline V gene. The CDR3 covers 17 residues. The V call is TRBV5-1, the J call TRBJ2-7, with TRBD2 matching over 14 bases. The clonotype was recovered from a man aged 35-49 years in good health. Sequencing was done on a sample of total T cells sorted from blood. CDR3 sequence reads: CASSSALGLAGGGEQYF. The CDR3 DNA follows: TGCGCCAGCAGCTCCGCTCTCGGACTAGCGGGAGGCGGCGAGCAGTACTTC. The full variable domain, completed using reference TRBV5-1 and TRBJ2-7, is KAGVTQTPRYLIKTRGQQVTLSCSPISGHRSVSWYQQTPGQGLQFLFEYFSETQRNKGNFPGRFSGRQFSNSRSEMNVSTLELGDSALYLCASSSALGLAGGGEQYFGPGTRLTVT.